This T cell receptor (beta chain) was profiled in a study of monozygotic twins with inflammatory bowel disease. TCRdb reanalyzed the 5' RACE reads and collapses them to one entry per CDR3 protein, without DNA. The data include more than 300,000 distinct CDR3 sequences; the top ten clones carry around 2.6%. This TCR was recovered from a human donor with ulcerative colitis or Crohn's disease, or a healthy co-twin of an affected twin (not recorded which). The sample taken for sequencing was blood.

CDR3 in amino acids: CAAGRSENQPQHF. The V and J genes are TRBV30 and TRBJ1-5. The CDR3 is 13 residues long. CDR1 and CDR2 from the germline V gene are GTSNPN and SVGIG (reference sequence).